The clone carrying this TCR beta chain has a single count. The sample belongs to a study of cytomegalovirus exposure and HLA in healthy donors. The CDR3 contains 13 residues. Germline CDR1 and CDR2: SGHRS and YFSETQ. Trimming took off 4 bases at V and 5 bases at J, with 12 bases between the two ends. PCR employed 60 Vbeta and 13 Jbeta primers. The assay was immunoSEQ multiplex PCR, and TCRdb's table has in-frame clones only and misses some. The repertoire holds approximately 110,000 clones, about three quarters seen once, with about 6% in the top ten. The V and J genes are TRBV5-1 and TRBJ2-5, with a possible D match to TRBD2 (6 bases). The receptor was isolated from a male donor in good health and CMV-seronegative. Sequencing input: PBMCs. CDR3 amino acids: CASSPGRLETQYF. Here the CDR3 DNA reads TGCGCCAGCAGCCCCGGGAGACTGGAGACCCAGTACTTC. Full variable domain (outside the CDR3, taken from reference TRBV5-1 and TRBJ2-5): KAGVTQTPRYLIKTRGQQVTLSCSPISGHRSVSWYQQTPGQGLQFLFEYFSETQRNKGNFPGRFSGRQFSNSRSEMNVSTLELGDSALYLCASSPGRLETQYFGPGTRLLVL.